This T cell receptor beta chain is drawn from a study of T cell repertoires in cytomegalovirus infection. Study-wide context: HLA-C-restricted CMV epitopes, recently identified, and well-studied HLA-B-restricted ones were used by the study. Public TCR beta signatures marked donors with CMV infection and the matching HLA.

Overall study findings and caveats: Predominance within the ex vivo response was attributable to HLA-C-restricted CMV-specific TCR beta clonotypes. Cumulated frequencies of public TCR beta families served to identify carriers of CMV plus the relevant HLA.

One entry per CDR3 protein, called by TCRdb with MiXCR from the reads. The sample has about 890,000 distinct CDR3 sequences, 25% to 40% seen once. V dropped 1 base and J dropped 3 bases, with 12 bases sitting between them. The CDR3 runs 15 residues. The germline V gene has CDR1 SGHVS and CDR2 FNYEAQ. Regarding this clonotype: Antigen unknown.

This receptor was taken from a human donor in good health (CMV status not recorded). Some clones in this sample may be carry-over from other donors' samples. The rearrangement uses TRBV7-6 and TRBJ2-5, with unresolved D. The sequencing here drew on cultured CD8+ T cells from PBMCs, taken from culture after CMV antigen stimulation. The CDR3 protein is CASSLVPGRKETQYF. The CDR3 DNA is TGTGCCAGCAGCTTAGTGCCGGGCAGGAAAGAGACCCAGTACTTC.